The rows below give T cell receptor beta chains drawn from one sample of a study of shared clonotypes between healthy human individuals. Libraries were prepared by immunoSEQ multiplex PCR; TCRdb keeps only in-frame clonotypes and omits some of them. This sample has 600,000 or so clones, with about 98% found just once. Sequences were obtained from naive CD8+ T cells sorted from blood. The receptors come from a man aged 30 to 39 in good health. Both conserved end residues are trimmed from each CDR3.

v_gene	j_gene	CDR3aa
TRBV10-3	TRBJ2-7	AISVLQDPYEQY
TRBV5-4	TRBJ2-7	ASSEGTSGIYEQY
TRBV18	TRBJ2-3	ASSRTDTQY
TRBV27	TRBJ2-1	ASSSPHRDGTYNEQF
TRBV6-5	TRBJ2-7	ASKPLAGGDYEQY
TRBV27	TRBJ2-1	ASNSGRYNEQF
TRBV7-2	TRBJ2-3	ASRPGGGTDTQY
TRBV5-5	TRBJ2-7	ASSLSVKKVREQGDYEQY
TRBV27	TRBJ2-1	ASRSPLNEQF
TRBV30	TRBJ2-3	AWTSNGGNTQY
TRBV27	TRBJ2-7	ASSLGDRDSYEQY
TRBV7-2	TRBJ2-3	ASSVRDGLTDTQY
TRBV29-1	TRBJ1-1	SVEQHLGSEAF
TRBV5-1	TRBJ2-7	ASSLLTSGKNEQY
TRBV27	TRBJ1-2	ASSHSPIYGYT
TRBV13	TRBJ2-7	ASSSIRVGLYEQY
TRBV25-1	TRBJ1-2	ASRGPGQVLNYGYT
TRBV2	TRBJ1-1	ASSVYRNTEAF
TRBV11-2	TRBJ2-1	ASSSLGLRAYNEQF
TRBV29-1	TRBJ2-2	SVEEARTGELF
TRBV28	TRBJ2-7	ASSFPRQGVGSYEQY
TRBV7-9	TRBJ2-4	ASSDGTPLAKNIQY
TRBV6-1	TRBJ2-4	ASSVGTGRNIQY
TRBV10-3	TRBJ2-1	AISETSGLYNEQF
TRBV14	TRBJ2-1	ASSYHPGTGLLLYEQF
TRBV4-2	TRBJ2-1	ASSPVDSYNEQF
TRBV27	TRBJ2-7	ASSLDGRAYEQY
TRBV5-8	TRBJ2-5	ASSLFQQETQY
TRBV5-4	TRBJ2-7	ASSPRGITYEQY
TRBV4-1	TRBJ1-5	ASSQRTGINQPQH
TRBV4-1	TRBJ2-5	ASSKGLWETQY
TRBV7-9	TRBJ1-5	ASSLAVSQPQH
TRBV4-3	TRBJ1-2	ASSQDREPINGYT
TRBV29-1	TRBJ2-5	SVEDNRETQY
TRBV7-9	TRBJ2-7	ASSFGRSGTTYEQY
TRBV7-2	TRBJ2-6	ASSLLHSGANVLT